Listed here is a single T cell receptor beta chain. This sample was taken from a study of blood T cell repertoires in COVID-19. Study summary: Donors in the United States, Italy and Spain gave samples during acute or convalescent COVID-19. PBMCs, B-cell-depleted T cells, or T cells provided the cDNA or gDNA that made up the material.

The table came from immunoSEQ multiplex PCR; TCRdb's copy has only in-frame clones and leaves some out. The sample has roughly 220,000 clones, around 81% seen once; the top ten hold less than 7%. The germline gives CDR1 SGDLS, CDR2 YYNGEE. This CDR3 is 15 amino acids long. V lost 0 bases and J lost 7; bases outside the gene matches: 5. V gene TRBV9 combines with J gene TRBJ2-1, with 9 bases fitting TRBD2. Source material: peripheral blood. This receptor was identified in a woman in her seventies with acute or convalescent COVID-19. The CDR3 DNA reads TGTGCCAGCAGCGTAGAGGGTAGCGGGAGTAATGAGCAGTTCTTC. As protein: CASSVEGSGSNEQFF. The variable domain in full, completed from reference TRBV9 and TRBJ2-1, reads DSGVTQTPKHLITATGQRVTLRCSPRSGDLSVYWYQQSLDQGLQFLIQYYNGEERAKGNILERFSAQQFPDLHSELNLSSLELGDSALYFCASSVEGSGSNEQFFGPGTRLTVL.